These 15 T cell receptor beta chains came from one sample sequenced in a study of a mutant IDH1 vaccine in newly diagnosed glioma (dated by TCRdb to 2020 to 2023). These receptors are not linked to any known antigen. The library came from the immunoSEQ multiplex PCR assay. TCRdb provides this immuneACCESS table in a form limited to in-frame rearrangements. Some clones are lacking; in checked studies, under half of them reflect an unresolved V gene, and why the rest are absent is not known. The table for this sample lists 65,000 or so clones; 70% to 90% of them were counted only once. Approximately 3.8% of the sample is taken by the ten largest. What the time point label conveys for this sample: week 23, last vaccination. Every vaccine dose consisted of 300 ug of a 20-mer mutant IDH1 peptide in Montanide, administered subcutaneously together with topical imiquimod. Sequencing was performed on PBMCs, taken from a glioma patient whose treatment included an IDH1 peptide vaccine. These receptor sequences come from a man aged 30 to 39 with glioma.

The CDR3 DNA reads TGTGCCCGGGAGCCGAATACGCAGTATTTT. It codes for CAREPNTQYF. The V call is TRBV30, the J call TRBJ2-3; maybe TRBD2 (6 bases). The CDR3 runs to 10 residues. Looked up from germline, CDR1 is GTSNPN and CDR2 is SVGIG (reference sequence). V lost 8 bases and J lost 7, with 10 bases in between.

This clone was counted a few times. CDR3 coding DNA: TGTGCCAGCAGTTCGGCAGGGGCGGGAGGCACTGAAGCTTTCTTT. Encoded protein: CASSSAGAGGTEAFF. The gene calls are TRBV28 and TRBJ1-1; tentative D call: TRBD1 (6 bases). CDR3 length equals 15 residues. Looked up from germline, CDR1 is MDHEN and CDR2 is SYDVKM. V lost 4 bases to trimming and J lost 4 bases, with 16 bases between them.

V is TRBV7-9 and J is TRBJ2-3, with 7 bases fitting TRBD1. The CDR3 is 15 residues long. With V trimmed by 1 base and J by 5 bases, 6 bases remained unmatched. CDR1 and CDR2 (germline): SEHNR, FQNEAQ (reference sequence). CDR3 DNA: TGTGCCAGCAGCTTAGTTAAGGGGGCAGAAGATACGCAGTATTTT. Translated: CASSLVKGAEDTQYF.

This clone was detected only a few times. The rearrangement joins TRBV20-1 to TRBJ1-1, with no clear D. Per the germline V gene, CDR1 is DFQATT and CDR2 is SNEGSKA (reference sequence). V was clipped by 3 bases and J by 2 bases, with 4 bases between them. This CDR3 region has 11 residues. The CDR3 nucleotides read TGCAGTGCTAGCCGAAACACTGAAGCTTTCTTT. Translated: CSASRNTEAFF.

The chain combines TRBV20-1 with TRBJ1-6; D remains ambiguous. Germline V gene sequence: CDR1 DFQATT, CDR2 SNEGSKA (reference sequence). The germline V and J ends were trimmed by 5 bases and 6 bases, with 5 bases remaining between them. This CDR3 is 11 amino acids long. CDR3 sequence: CSADLNSPLHF. CDR3 nucleotides: TGCAGTGCTGACCTTAATTCACCCCTCCACTTT.

J is TRBJ1-1 and V is TRBV5-1; D gene ambiguous. The ends were cut back, 0 bases at V and 0 bases at J, with 15 bases in the middle. The germline V gene has CDR1 SGHRS and CDR2 YFSETQ. This CDR3 contains 17 residues. DNA of the CDR3: TGCGCCAGCAGCTTGGAAGGAGGCGCCTCGTTGAACACTGAAGCTTTCTTT. Translated, it gives CASSLEGGASLNTEAFF.

The chain has TRBV7-8 and TRBJ1-5; D may be TRBD1 (6 bases). There are 14 residues in the CDR3. V gave up 5 bases and J gave up 3 bases, with 11 bases separating them. CDR1 and CDR2 (germline): SGHVS, FQNEAQ. This CDR3 reads CASSPTGFNQPQHF. The CDR3 coding sequence is TGTGCCAGCAGCCCTACAGGGTTCAATCAGCCCCAGCATTTT.

The gene calls are TRBV28 and TRBJ1-1; the D gene is possibly TRBD1 (5 bases). Trimming pared 6 bases from V and 0 bases from J, leaving 14 bases between. The CDR3 consists of 15 residues. Germline V gene data show CDR1 as MDHEN and CDR2 as SYDVKM. Here the CDR3 DNA reads TGTGCCAGCAGAGTGCCGGGACGGCTGAACACTGAAGCTTTCTTT. Translating it yields CASRVPGRLNTEAFF.

The chain joins TRBV18 to TRBJ2-7; possible D gene TRBD1, 5 bases. Germline loops: CDR1 KGHSH, CDR2 LQKENI. This CDR3 has 14 amino acids. The V gene lost 6 bases and the J gene lost 4 bases, with 16 bases spanning the gap. CDR3 coding DNA: TGTGCCAGCTCCCTAAGAGACAGATTATACGAGCAGTACTTC. Translating gives CASSLRDRLYEQYF.

This rearrangement joins TRBV11-2 to TRBJ2-7, with D possibly being TRBD1 (5 bases). Trimming removed 5 bases at V and 6 bases at J, with 11 bases between. The CDR3 has 12 amino acids. Germline CDR1 reads SGHAT; CDR2 reads FQNNGV. The CDR3 is CASSLRVGEQYF. In DNA form, the CDR3 reads TGTGCCAGCAGCCTCAGGGTAGGCGAGCAGTACTTC. Supplemented by reference TRBV11-2 and TRBJ2-7, the full variable domain reads EAGVAQSPRYKIIEKRQSVAFWCNPISGHATLYWYQQILGQGPKLLIQFQNNGVVDDSQLPKDRFSAERLKGVDSTLKIQPAKLEDSAVYLCASSLRVGEQYFGPGTRLTVT.

The genes are TRBV6-1 and TRBJ2-1; D may be TRBD1 or TRBD2 (5 bases each). Trimming cost V 5 bases and J 4 bases, with 15 bases left between them. CDR1 MNHNS and CDR2 SASEGT come from the germline V gene. This CDR3 is 15 amino acids long. In nucleotides, the CDR3 is TGTGCCAGCAGTAGAGCCGGGACGGCGTACAATGAGCAGTTCTTC. It translates to CASSRAGTAYNEQFF.

V and J are TRBV14 and TRBJ2-1; D is unresolved. V dropped 1 base and J dropped 6 bases, with 13 bases sitting between them. Germline values: CDR1 SGHDN, CDR2 FVKESK. This CDR3 is built from 15 residues. In DNA, the CDR3 is TGTGCCAGCAGCCAAGGTCTCACAGAACCCAATGAGCAGTTCTTC. Translating it yields CASSQGLTEPNEQFF.

The V and J genes are TRBV19 and TRBJ2-7; 8 bases line up with TRBD1. Germline assignment: CDR1 LNHDA and CDR2 SQIVND (reference sequence). The V and J ends lost 4 bases and 1 base, in that order; junction bases with no gene match: 9. This CDR3 comprises 16 residues. As DNA, the CDR3 is TGTGCCAGTAGTACAAGTCTCGGACAGGGATCCTACGAGCAGTACTTC. This encodes CASSTSLGQGSYEQYF.

The chain uses TRBV7-5 and TRBJ1-3. TRBV7-5 is reported as a pseudogene. There are 16 residues in the CDR3. In DNA form, the CDR3 reads TGTGCCAGCAGCCCTATATCGGGGCTCTCTGGAAACACCATATATTTT. Encoded protein: CASSPISGLSGNTIYF.

This clone came up once. This chain links TRBV27 with TRBJ2-3, with D unclear. This CDR3 is built from 12 residues. Germline CDR1 MNHEY, CDR2 SMNVEV (reference sequence). Trimming removed 5 bases from V and 0 bases from J, with 3 bases in between. DNA of the CDR3: TGTGCCAGCAGTCCGAGCACAGATACGCAGTATTTT. Protein product: CASSPSTDTQYF.